This T cell receptor (beta chain) was found in a study of Graves' ophthalmopathy and Graves' hyperthyroidism. Excluded were patients with other autoimmune diseases, uncontrolled infections, pregnancy or lactation. Diagnosis was based on clinical symptoms, serum thyroxine, TRAb, thyroid ultrasound and orbital computed tomography. CDR3 size: 17 residues. From germline, CDR1 is SGHTA and CDR2 FQGNSA. The V end was cut by 5 bases, the J end by 6 bases, with 25 bases between. There are many counts of this clonotype. The TCR beta CDR3 regions underwent amplification from RNA transcripts. Second-round multiplex PCR came after a first-round RT-PCR that employed HTBI primers. A single record per CDR3 protein comes from TCRdb applying MiXCR to the multiplex PCR reads. There are 600,000 to 650,000 distinct CDR3 sequences in the sample; about 20% occur only once, and approximately 7% lies in the top ten.

The rearrangement uses TRBV7-2 and TRBJ1-2; D is unresolved. The sample consisted of peripheral blood. This clonotype was sampled from a woman aged 18-35 years with stable Graves' hyperthyroidism. Some clones in this sample may be carry-over from other donors' samples. The CDR3 sequence: CASSRYYPGGRPDGYTF. CDR3 coding DNA: TGTGCCAGCAGCCGTTACTACCCGGGTGGCAGGCCTGATGGCTACACCTTC. Full variable domain (rest looked up from reference TRBV7-2 and TRBJ1-2): GAGVSQSPSNKVTEKGKDVELRCDPISGHTALYWYRQSLGQGLEFLIYFQGNSAPDKSGLPSDRFSAERTGGSVSTLTIQRTQQEDSAVYLCASSRYYPGGRPDGYTFGSGTRLTVV.